These 32 T cell receptor beta chains were all obtained from the same sample, sequenced in a study of blood T cell repertoires in COVID-19. Libraries were prepared by immunoSEQ multiplex PCR; TCRdb keeps only in-frame clonotypes and omits some of them. The table has around 250,000 clones, 70% to 90% seen once; the top ten hold roughly 4.6%. Sequencing was carried out using peripheral blood. The receptors originated from a man aged 55 to 70 who had recovered from COVID-19.

The chain joins TRBV9 to TRBJ1-3; TRBD1 matches at 12 bases. The V and J ends lost 7 bases and 4 bases, in that order; junction bases with no gene match: 9. CDR1 SGDLS and CDR2 YYNGEE come from the germline V gene. The CDR3 sequence is 16 residues long. The CDR3 region has the DNA TGTGCCAGCGAATATGGGACAGGGGGCCGAGGAAACACCATATATTTT. Encoded protein: CASEYGTGGRGNTIYF. Full variable domain (remainder filled in from reference TRBV9 and TRBJ1-3): DSGVTQTPKHLITATGQRVTLRCSPRSGDLSVYWYQQSLDQGLQFLIQYYNGEERAKGNILERFSAQQFPDLHSELNLSSLELGDSALYFCASEYGTGGRGNTIYFGEGSWLTVV.

The rearrangement joins TRBV7-2 to TRBJ1-1; D perhaps matches TRBD1 (6 bases). The CDR3 is 15 amino acids. V lost 2 bases and J lost 7, with 17 bases in between. Per germline, CDR1 SGHTA and CDR2 FQGNSA. The CDR3 spells CASSLYLDRPGEAFF. Here the CDR3 DNA reads TGTGCCAGCAGCTTATACCTCGACAGGCCTGGTGAAGCTTTCTTT.

The chain links TRBV2 to TRBJ1-1, with unresolved D. V was pared by 3 bases and J by 3 bases, with 11 bases between. The CDR3 extends over 14 amino acids. Per germline, CDR1 SNHLY and CDR2 FYNNEI. CDR3 in DNA: TGTGCCAGCAGTGAGGAGGGAGGCGACACTGAAGCTTTCTTT. It translates to CASSEEGGDTEAFF.

The J gene is TRBJ1-2, the V gene TRBV6-5; 7 bases agree with TRBD1. The CDR3 is 15 amino acids. The junction had 5 bases not matched to a gene; V was cut back by 3 bases and J by 1 base. Germline CDR1 and CDR2: MNHEY and SVGAGI. The chain's CDR3 is CASSYTGVINYGYTF. CDR3 sequence (DNA): TGTGCCAGCAGTTATACAGGGGTTATTAACTATGGCTACACCTTC.

The chain employs TRBV7-8 and TRBJ2-7, with no clear D. CDR3 size: 11 residues. The germline V and J ends were trimmed by 5 bases and 9 bases, with 11 bases remaining between them. From germline, CDR1 is SGHVS and CDR2 FQNEAQ. The CDR3: CASSPRLLQYF. CDR3 nucleotides: TGTGCCAGCAGCCCCCGACTTTTGCAGTACTTC.

The chain carries TRBV27 and TRBJ1-3, with D tentatively TRBD1 (5 bases). Germline V gene data show CDR1 as MNHEY and CDR2 as SMNVEV (reference sequence). V was shortened by 5 bases and J by 0 bases, with 17 bases between the two germline ends. The CDR3 consists of 17 residues. The CDR3 coding sequence is TGTGCCAGCAGTCCCGACAGTGGTCCGAACTCTGGAAACACCATATATTTT. The encoded protein is CASSPDSGPNSGNTIYF.

The chain combines TRBV5-1 with TRBJ2-1; 9 nucleotides align to TRBD2. There are 14 residues in the CDR3. With 7 bases clipped from V and 4 bases from J, the junction kept 6 bases outside the gene matches. Germline-derived CDR1 and CDR2 are SGHRS and YFSETQ. DNA of the CDR3: TGCGCCAGCGGCCGTAGCGGGGGATACAATGAGCAGTTCTTC. The encoded protein is CASGRSGGYNEQFF.

J is TRBJ2-1 and V is TRBV19, with TRBD2 identical over 12 bases. This CDR3 has 17 amino acids. In germline, CDR1 is LNHDA, CDR2 SQIVND (reference sequence). Trimming cost V 1 base and J 6 bases; bases outside gene matches: 7. The CDR3: CASSIGSSGRVSNEQFF. In nucleotides, the CDR3 is TGTGCCAGTAGTATAGGGTCTAGCGGGAGGGTAAGCAATGAGCAGTTCTTC.

The chain couples TRBV4-1 to TRBJ1-4; 12 bases align to TRBD1. The V segment lost 0 bases and the J segment 7 bases; nucleotides outside the gene matches: 0. CDR1 is MGHRA, CDR2 YSYEKL, per germline. The CDR3 is 15 residues long. CDR3 residues: CASSQEGQGAEKLFF. The DNA of the CDR3 is TGCGCCAGCAGCCAAGAGGGACAGGGGGCTGAAAAACTGTTTTTT.

This clone appeared many times. V usage is TRBV7-9 and J usage is TRBJ1-1; D is ambiguous. Trimming removed 2 bases from V and 0 bases from J, with 7 bases in between. This CDR3 is 14 amino acids long. Germline lookup yields CDR1 SEHNR and CDR2 FQNEAQ (reference sequence). CDR3 sequence: CASSLTAMNTEAFF. CDR3 DNA sequence: TGTGCCAGCAGCTTAACAGCCATGAACACTGAAGCTTTCTTT. Looking up the rest from reference TRBV7-9 and TRBJ1-1 gives the full variable domain: DTGVSQNPRHKITKRGQNVTFRCDPISEHNRLYWYRQTLGQGPEFLTYFQNEAQLEKSRLLSDRFSAERPKGSFSTLEIQRTEQGDSAMYLCASSLTAMNTEAFFGQGTRLTVV.

About this clone: Other DNA sequences from this sample encode an identical CDR3 as well. The chain carries TRBV5-1 and TRBJ2-5, with D possibly being TRBD2 (6 bases). The germline V gene encodes CDR1 SGHRS and CDR2 YFSETQ. The CDR3 is made up of 12 amino acids. The V end lost 2 bases, the J end lost 4 bases, and 6 bases lay between the germline ends. CDR3 DNA: TGCGCCAGCAGCTTAGCGGGAGAGACCCAGTACTTC. Its translation is CASSLAGETQYF.

This clone was recorded a few times. The chain employs TRBV27 and TRBJ2-7; D may be TRBD1 (6 bases). The CDR3 extends over 15 amino acids. CDR1 is MNHEY, CDR2 SMNVEV, per germline (reference sequence). V was shortened by 4 bases and J by 5 bases, with 18 bases between the two germline ends. CDR3 residues: CASSSSWAGVDEQYF. The CDR3 DNA follows: TGTGCCAGCAGTTCCAGCTGGGCAGGGGTCGACGAGCAGTACTTC.

V and J are TRBV2 and TRBJ2-7; D might be TRBD1 (6 bases). Trimming cost V 8 bases and J 6 bases, with 14 bases left between them. The CDR3 is 12 amino acids. CDR1 SNHLY and CDR2 FYNNEI come from the germline V gene. CDR3 DNA: TGTGCCAGCGCTAGAACAGGGTTCGAGCAGTACTTC. This gives the protein CASARTGFEQYF.

V usage is TRBV30 and J usage is TRBJ1-4; possibly TRBD1 for D (6 bases). This CDR3 comprises 15 residues. CDR1 and CDR2 from the germline V gene are GTSNPN and SVGIG (reference sequence). The germline V and J ends were trimmed by 1 base and 5 bases, with 14 bases remaining between them. This CDR3 is CAWSGEQGRNEKLFF. The CDR3 nucleotides read TGTGCCTGGAGTGGGGAACAGGGTAGGAATGAAAAACTGTTTTTT.

The chain is built from TRBV30 and TRBJ2-7, with TRBD2 identical over 8 bases. V gave up 2 bases and J gave up 3 bases; unmatched junction bases: 6. In germline, CDR1 is GTSNPN, CDR2 SVGIG (reference sequence). This CDR3 is 14 amino acids long. The CDR3 loop reads CAWSWAGGIYEQYF. For the CDR3, the DNA is TGTGCCTGGAGTTGGGCGGGAGGAATCTACGAGCAGTACTTC. Based on the CDR3 plus reference TRBV30 and TRBJ2-7, the full variable domain is SQTIHQWPATLVQPVGSPLSLECTVEGTSNPNLYWYRQAAGRGLQLLFYSVGIGQISSEVPQNLSASRPQDRQFILSSKKLLLSDSGFYLCAWSWAGGIYEQYFGPGTRLTVT.

The chain links TRBV19 to TRBJ2-2, with D possibly being TRBD1 (6 bases). The CDR3 has 16 amino acids. V was cut by 3 bases and J by 0 bases, with 11 bases left in between. Germline CDR1 is LNHDA and CDR2 is SQIVND (reference sequence). CDR3 protein: CASSMLRTANTGELFF. The CDR3 bases are TGTGCCAGTAGTATGTTGAGGACAGCGAACACCGGGGAGCTGTTTTTT.

The chain couples TRBV7-7 to TRBJ2-7, with 9 bases identical to TRBD1. This CDR3 spans 13 amino acids. Germline CDR1 and CDR2: SSHAT and FNYEAQ (reference sequence). J gave up 6 bases and V 1 base, and 1 base lay outside the gene matches. CDR3 coding DNA: TGTGCCAGCAGCTTAGAGACAGGGGGCGAGCAGTACTTC. The encoded protein is CASSLETGGEQYF.

The chain combines TRBV6-5 with TRBJ2-1; D might be TRBD2 (6 bases). Trimming pared 11 bases from V and 5 bases from J, leaving 13 bases between. Germline V gene data show CDR1 as MNHEY and CDR2 as SVGAGI. This CDR3 is built from 12 residues. The CDR3 reads CALLGGDNEQFF. The CDR3 DNA follows: TGTGCCCTCCTAGGAGGGGACAATGAGCAGTTCTTC.

This clone has a count of ten or more. The J gene is TRBJ1-6, the V gene TRBV6-5; 7 bases line up with TRBD1. J was trimmed by 10 bases and V by 6 bases; bases with no gene match: 12. There are 15 residues in the CDR3. In germline, CDR1 is MNHEY, CDR2 SVGAGI. Written as DNA, the CDR3 is TGTGCCAGCAGCCGCGGGACAGCGCAATACTCACCCCTCCACTTT. Amino acid sequence: CASSRGTAQYSPLHF.

This clone was detected a few times. CDR3 DNA: TGTGCCAGCAGCCCAAGGCCTGGAGGTGCCCCGGTAGCTAATGAAAAACTGTTTTTT. Translated, it gives CASSPRPGGAPVANEKLFF. The chain carries TRBV7-6 and TRBJ1-4, with D unclear. CDR1 and CDR2 (germline): SGHVS, FNYEAQ. Between the trimmed V and J ends, which lost 5 bases and 3 bases, there was a span of 25 bases. CDR3 length: 19 residues.

The V and J genes are TRBV19 and TRBJ2-5; possibly TRBD1 for D (5 bases). Germline V lookup: CDR1 LNHDA, CDR2 SQIVND (reference sequence). Trimming left V 6 bases short and J 2 bases short, with 10 bases between. The CDR3 extends over 13 amino acids. CDR3 sequence reads: CASRGQLQETQYF. In DNA form, the CDR3 reads TGTGCCAGTAGGGGGCAGTTACAAGAGACCCAGTACTTC.

The chain combines TRBV27 with TRBJ1-5, with TRBD1 as a possible D gene (5 bases). V was trimmed by 2 bases and J by 7 bases, leaving 9 bases between them. This CDR3 has 13 residues. Germline V gene sequence: CDR1 MNHEY, CDR2 SMNVEV (reference sequence). The DNA for the CDR3 is TGTGCCAGCAGTTTACAGGGAGGGCAGCCCCAGCATTTT. Amino acids: CASSLQGGQPQHF.

There are a few counts of this clone. The chain recombines TRBV3-1 (or the pseudogene TRBV3-2) with TRBJ1-2, with 7 bases that match TRBD1. Losses at the gene ends were 4 bases for V and 4 bases for J; bases not matched to a gene: 9. CDR1 LGHDT and CDR2 YNNKEL come from the germline V gene (reference sequence). CDR3 length: 15 amino acids. CDR3 nucleotides: TGTGCCAGCAGCCCGGGGGCCAGGGGGTTCTATGGCTACACCTTC. Residues: CASSPGARGFYGYTF.

The rearrangement uses TRBV5-1 and TRBJ2-5; no clear D gene. In germline, CDR1 is SGHRS, CDR2 YFSETQ. Trimming removed 1 base from V and 3 bases from J, with 4 bases in between. The CDR3 covers 12 residues. CDR3 residues: CASSLPKETQYF. The CDR3 DNA is TGCGCCAGCAGCTTGCCAAAAGAGACCCAGTACTTC.

In its sample, this clone was seen once. This chain links TRBV4-1 with TRBJ2-3, with 9 nucleotides matching TRBD2. There are 15 residues in the CDR3. The V gene end was trimmed by 5 bases and the J gene end by 3 bases; junction bases not matched to a gene: 6. CDR1 and CDR2 (germline): MGHRA, YSYEKL. The CDR3 reads CASSSRLAATDTQYF. CDR3 sequence (DNA): TGCGCCAGCAGCTCCCGACTAGCGGCTACAGATACGCAGTATTTT.

A few counts support this clone. The rearrangement links TRBV20-1 to TRBJ1-4, with TRBD1 identical over 9 bases. CDR1 is DFQATT and CDR2 is SNEGSKA in the germline V gene (reference sequence). V was clipped by 3 bases and J by 4 bases; unmatched bases: 6. The CDR3 totals 15 residues. The CDR3 sequence: CSASTSGQGNEKLFF. The CDR3 region has the DNA TGCAGTGCTAGTACGTCGGGACAGGGTAATGAAAAACTGTTTTTT.

The gene calls are TRBV6-5 and TRBJ1-6, with TRBD1 identical over 9 bases. From germline, CDR1 is MNHEY and CDR2 SVGAGI. CDR3 length: 16 amino acids. Trimming took 2 bases from V and 7 from J; bases not matched to a gene: 6. CDR3 residues: CASSYLPGQGNSPLHF. The CDR3 DNA reads TGTGCCAGCAGTTACCTCCCGGGACAGGGAAATTCACCCCTCCACTTT.

The chain is built from TRBV29-1 and TRBJ1-1, with D possibly matching TRBD1 (5 bases). Trimming shortened V by 6 bases and J by 1 base, and 15 bases separated the two germline ends. This CDR3 contains 14 residues. Germline lookup yields CDR1 SQVTM and CDR2 ANQGSEA. The CDR3: CSVDTGTWNTEAFF. The CDR3 region has the DNA TGCAGCGTGGATACCGGGACTTGGAACACTGAAGCTTTCTTT.

CDR3 loop: CASSSVGGYNEQFF. CDR3 sequence (DNA): TGTGCCAGCAGCTCAGTGGGGGGCTACAATGAGCAGTTCTTC. The V and J genes are TRBV5-4 and TRBJ2-1, with D possibly TRBD2 on 6 matching bases. Trimming stripped 3 bases from V and 3 bases from J, with 10 bases between. The CDR3 is made up of 14 amino acids. CDR1 and CDR2 (germline): SGHNT, YYREEE (reference sequence).

The chain joins TRBV12-3 or TRBV12-4 to TRBJ2-7, with a weak D call TRBD1 (6 bases). This CDR3 has 13 amino acids. V lost 6 bases and J 1 base, leaving 10 bases between the germline ends. The CDR3 DNA reads TGTGCCAGCAGCCCAGGGGTATCCTACGAGCAGTACTTC. Translating it yields CASSPGVSYEQYF.

The genes are TRBV9 and TRBJ2-5, with TRBD1 as a possible D gene (7 bases). The CDR3 covers 15 residues. The germline V gene has CDR1 SGDLS and CDR2 YYNGEE. V was pared by 0 bases and J by 5 bases, with 14 bases between. The CDR3 loop is CASSVAAGGKETQYF. CDR3 coding DNA: TGTGCCAGCAGCGTAGCAGCAGGGGGGAAGGAGACCCAGTACTTC.

The chain links TRBV10-1 to TRBJ2-3; D perhaps matches TRBD2 (6 bases). The CDR3 loop spans 14 amino acids. V dropped 6 bases and J dropped 6 bases, with 16 bases sitting between them. Germline V CDR1 and CDR2: WNHNN, SYGVQD (reference sequence). This CDR3 is CASRSSGGTDTQYF. The CDR3 DNA follows: TGCGCCAGCAGGAGCTCAGGCGGGACGGATACGCAGTATTTT.